Shown below are 20 T cell receptor beta chains from a single sample sequenced in a study of T cell responses to AZD1222 COVID-19 vaccine. Measured with immunoSEQ multiplex PCR; TCRdb has only the in-frame clones, and not every one. In the table there are 95,000 to 130,000 clones, roughly 87% of which are singletons. The sequences come from peripheral blood, collected on day 0 of AZD1222 vaccination. All receptors come from an adult in good health.

V gene TRBV5-6 combines with J gene TRBJ1-2; D gene uncertain. Germline CDR1 reads SGHDT; CDR2 reads YYEEEE. V dropped 0 bases and J dropped 0 bases, with 3 bases sitting between them. The CDR3 consists of 13 residues. The CDR3 loop is CASSLGSNYGYTF. The CDR3 nucleotides are TGTGCCAGCAGCTTGGGATCTAACTATGGCTACACCTTC.

The gene calls are TRBV5-1 and TRBJ2-1, with D tentatively TRBD2 (6 bases). This CDR3 has 17 amino acids. V gave up 1 base and J gave up 0 bases, with 14 bases separating them. Germline V lookup: CDR1 SGHRS, CDR2 YFSETQ. The DNA for the CDR3 is TGCGCCAGCAGCTTGAGTTACGACGGGAGCTCCTACAATGAGCAGTTCTTC. Amino acids: CASSLSYDGSSYNEQFF.

The chain is built from TRBV5-1 and TRBJ2-4; unclear D gene. Germline V gene lookup returns CDR1 SGHRS and CDR2 YFSETQ. The CDR3 has 15 amino acids. Trimming cost V 2 bases and J 2 bases, with 11 bases left between them. DNA for the CDR3: TGCGCCAGCAGCTTTAGGGAAGGGTCCAAAAACATTCAGTACTTC. As protein: CASSFREGSKNIQYF.

V and J are TRBV19 and TRBJ2-1; 9 nucleotides agree with TRBD2. Germline lookup yields CDR1 LNHDA and CDR2 SQIVND (reference sequence). The ends lost 5 bases at V and 6 bases at J; junction bases unmatched: 11. The CDR3 sequence is 16 residues long. This CDR3 is CASSPIGRGGVNEQFF. In DNA, the CDR3 is TGTGCCAGTAGTCCCATAGGGCGGGGGGGCGTCAATGAGCAGTTCTTC.

The chain links TRBV7-2 to TRBJ1-5; D is ambiguous. V dropped 1 base and J dropped 7 bases, with 8 bases sitting between them. The germline V gene encodes CDR1 SGHTA and CDR2 FQGNSA. CDR3 length: 13 amino acids. The CDR3 sequence is CASSLEASQPQHF. CDR3 DNA sequence: TGTGCCAGCAGCTTAGAGGCATCCCAGCCCCAGCATTTT.

The chain links TRBV6-5 to TRBJ2-7, with 8 bases fitting TRBD2. Germline CDR1 reads MNHEY; CDR2 reads SVGAGI. The junction had 4 bases not matched to a gene; V was cut back by 2 bases and J by 7 bases. The CDR3 has 13 amino acids. The CDR3 protein is CASSYRREGEQYF. The CDR3 DNA sequence: TGTGCCAGCAGTTACCGTCGGGAGGGTGAGCAGTACTTC.

The table lists this clone with a few counts. V gene TRBV29-1 combines with J gene TRBJ2-3, with TRBD2 matching over 11 bases. The ends lost 3 bases at V and 2 bases at J; junction bases unmatched: 7. This CDR3 has 16 amino acids. The germline CDR1 and CDR2 sequences are SQVTM and ANQGSEA. The chain's CDR3 is CSVEGWGLAATDTQYF. The CDR3 DNA follows: TGCAGCGTTGAGGGGTGGGGACTAGCGGCCACAGATACGCAGTATTTT.

On this clone itself: Other DNA variants within this sample encode the same CDR3. The rearrangement links TRBV30 to TRBJ2-7; D not resolved. The CDR3 spans 11 residues. Germline V CDR1 and CDR2: GTSNPN, SVGIG (reference sequence). V was trimmed by 0 bases and J by 4 bases, leaving 4 bases between them. CDR3 nucleotide sequence: TGTGCCTGGAGTGTAAGTTACGAGCAGTACTTC. This encodes CAWSVSYEQYF.

Ten or more counts support this clone. The V call is TRBV7-7, the J call TRBJ1-4; D remains ambiguous. Per germline, CDR1 SSHAT and CDR2 FNYEAQ (reference sequence). CDR3 length: 15 amino acids. Trimming shortened V by 6 bases and J by 3 bases, and 14 bases separated the two germline ends. The CDR3 DNA reads as TGTGCCAGCAGTTCCGGCATATCTGCTAATGAAAAACTGTTTTTT. It specifies CASSSGISANEKLFF.

The chain employs TRBV12-3 or TRBV12-4 and TRBJ1-1; 7 bases match TRBD1. With V trimmed by 7 bases and J by 5 bases, 7 bases remained unmatched. The CDR3 totals 13 residues. CDR3 sequence reads: CASIGPGGTEAFF. In DNA, the CDR3 is TGTGCCAGCATTGGGCCAGGGGGGACTGAAGCTTTCTTT.

This chain links TRBV28 with TRBJ1-6; tentatively, D is TRBD1 (5 bases). CDR1 is MDHEN, CDR2 SYDVKM, per germline. This CDR3 has 15 residues. Trimming removed 7 bases from V and 7 bases from J, with 17 bases in between. Written as DNA, the CDR3 is TGTGCCAGCACCCTACGCCGGGGCTACAATTCACCCCTCCACTTT. Translation gives CASTLRRGYNSPLHF.

V usage is TRBV6-5 and J usage is TRBJ1-6, with 8 bases matching TRBD1. Germline CDR1 reads MNHEY; CDR2 reads SVGAGI. The CDR3 totals 16 residues. V shed 2 bases and J 7 bases; nucleotides not matched to a gene: 7. The CDR3 spells CASSYTRDRRNSPLHF. CDR3 bases: TGTGCCAGCAGTTACACCCGGGACAGGCGAAATTCACCCCTCCACTTT.

The genes are TRBV3-1 (or the pseudogene TRBV3-2) and TRBJ2-2; possible D gene TRBD2, 6 bases. CDR3 size: 15 residues. The V end was cut by 2 bases, the J end by 1 base, with 8 bases between. CDR1 is LGHDT and CDR2 is YNNKEL in the germline V gene (reference sequence). In DNA, the CDR3 is TGTGCCAGCAGCCAAAGGGACTTGAACACCGGGGAGCTGTTTTTT. It translates to CASSQRDLNTGELFF.

This rearrangement joins TRBV6-5 to TRBJ1-2, with D unresolved. CDR1 MNHEY and CDR2 SVGAGI come from the germline V gene. The V end was cut by 9 bases, the J end by 2 bases, with 10 bases between. The CDR3 extends over 12 amino acids. The CDR3 loop reads CARAGLNYGYTF. The CDR3 DNA reads TGTGCCAGGGCGGGCCTCAACTATGGCTACACCTTC.

V gene TRBV4-2 combines with J gene TRBJ2-7, with 8 bases fitting TRBD2. Germline trimming cut 5 bases from V and 3 bases from J; bases unmatched to any gene: 3. The CDR3 is made up of 13 amino acids. Germline loops: CDR1 LGHNA, CDR2 YNFKEQ. CDR3 residues: CASSVGGGYEQYF. The CDR3 DNA follows: TGTGCCAGCAGCGTCGGGGGGGGCTACGAGCAGTACTTC.

This chain links TRBV19 with TRBJ1-1; possible D gene TRBD1, 5 bases. CDR3 length: 14 residues. CDR1 is LNHDA, CDR2 SQIVND, per germline (reference sequence). Trimming took off 4 bases at V and 0 bases at J, with 9 bases between the two ends. CDR3 bases: TGTGCCAGTAGTACCCGGGGGGTGAACACTGAAGCTTTCTTT. Amino acid sequence: CASSTRGVNTEAFF.

This clone was seen a single time. The rearrangement joins TRBV28 to TRBJ2-7; D not resolved. Between the trimmed V and J ends, which lost 6 bases and 3 bases, there was a span of 21 bases. CDR3 length equals 16 residues. Germline CDR1 MDHEN, CDR2 SYDVKM. The CDR3 loop is CASSETGRAGGYEQYF. The CDR3 DNA reads TGTGCCAGCAGCGAGACGGGCCGGGCCGGCGGCTACGAGCAGTACTTC.

The V gene is TRBV27, the J gene TRBJ2-7, with a weak D call TRBD2 (6 bases). The germline V and J ends were trimmed by 3 bases and 5 bases, with 11 bases remaining between them. Germline values: CDR1 MNHEY, CDR2 SMNVEV (reference sequence). The CDR3 runs to 13 residues. CDR3 in amino acids: CASSFGGMNEQYF. CDR3 nucleotides: TGTGCCAGCAGTTTCGGGGGTATGAACGAGCAGTACTTC.

J is TRBJ2-1 and V is TRBV5-1; 10 positions agree with TRBD2. Looked up from germline, CDR1 is SGHRS and CDR2 is YFSETQ. J was trimmed by 3 bases and V by 0 bases; bases with no gene match: 3. This CDR3 is built from 16 residues. CDR3 residues: CASSLASGGNYNEQFF. CDR3 nucleotides: TGCGCCAGCAGCTTGGCTAGCGGGGGCAACTACAATGAGCAGTTCTTC.

The V gene is TRBV5-1, the J gene TRBJ2-2, with 8 bases fitting TRBD1. Trimming took 3 bases from V and 5 from J; bases not matched to a gene: 0. The CDR3 is 13 amino acids. Germline CDR1 is SGHRS and CDR2 is YFSETQ. The CDR3 DNA reads TGCGCCAGCAGCTACAGGGGGACCGGGGAGCTGTTTTTT. This gives the protein CASSYRGTGELFF.